This T cell receptor (beta chain) stems from a study of beta chain features in type 1 diabetes. Study overall: Analysis included over 100,000,000 sorted cells drawn from all samples.

This CDR3 has 15 residues. Trimming took 4 bases from V and 3 from J; bases not matched to a gene: 5. Per the germline V gene, CDR1 is SGHKS and CDR2 is YYEKEE (reference sequence). Cells sorted by CD45RO/CCR7/CD25/CD127/CD95/CD27 comprised CD4+ naive, central memory, regulatory and stem cell-like memory cells. This clone has a handful of counts. The study reverse transcribed the entire isolated RNA, so it sequenced expressed TCRB transcripts. Some clones are missing from TCRdb's copy, which holds only in-frame ones; the method was immunoSEQ multiplex PCR. The sample gives 810,000 or so clones, about a sixth of which show up once; 0.023% is in the top ten.

The rearrangement links TRBV5-5 to TRBJ2-1; 9 bases are a match to TRBD2. The source is a woman between 18 and 29 years old in good health. The sample taken for sequencing was naive CD4+ T cells from blood. The CDR3 sequence is CASSRTSGLYNEQFF. CDR3 DNA: TGTGCCAGCAGCAGAACTAGCGGGCTCTACAATGAGCAGTTCTTC.